The present T cell receptor (beta chain) was sequenced within a study of vaccination and CD4 T cells after COVID-19 (dated by TCRdb to the early 2020s). Regarding the research as a whole: SARS-CoV-2 positivity had been established in the convalescent patients by nasal swab PCR, and mild disease was recorded in under ten of these patients and severe disease in one. Overlapping spike peptide pools from SARS-CoV-2 and from the common cold coronaviruses HCoV-NL63, HCoV-OC43 and HCoV-229E were used as culture stimuli. The time from the second vaccine dose to post-vaccine blood sampling had a median of roughly 79 days and ranged from about 13 to 250 days. In around 10 COVID-19 convalescent patients and a handful of infection-naive healthy vaccine recipients, researchers compared the spike-specific CD4+ TCR repertoire from before mRNA vaccination with the repertoire from after. Post-COVID blood samples from convalescent patients were collected a median of about 100 days after diagnosis, with a range of about 30 to 170 days. Two doses of either the Pfizer-BioNTech BNT162b2 vaccine (n=8) or the Moderna mRNA-1273 vaccine (n=2) were administered to participants. Six males and four females were included in the convalescent cohort, with two Hispanic individuals, seven Caucasians, two Asians and one multiracial person represented. Control cultures used a CEFX viral epitope pool as positive control, an HIV-1 Nef peptide pool as negative control, or no peptide.

Interpreted using the paper, the treatment or condition label stands for: approximately nine-day PBMC culture with coronavirus spike peptide pools or control peptides (ViraFEST assay). The ViraFEST assay was used in the study, in which antigen-specific T cells were expanded with peptide pools and expanded clonotypes were subsequently identified by TCR sequencing. Positive SARS-CoV-2 PCR tests in the convalescent patients dated from March to December 2020, before Alpha, Beta and Delta variants emerged in the United States. Each well held 2.1 million or so PBMCs cultured in IMDM containing roughly 5% human AB serum and roughly 10 IU/ml IL-2, with about 10 ug/ml peptide pools added. On days 3 and 7, half of the culture medium was replaced with fresh IL-2-containing medium. After 10 days of culture, CD4+ T cells were isolated by negative selection with the EasySep CD4+ T cell isolation kit. Ficoll-Paque Plus gradient centrifugation was used to isolate PBMCs from whole blood, and the isolated PBMCs were then either used fresh or cryopreserved at -140C. Each culture condition was generally run in triplicate wells.

Only one count was recorded for this clonotype. No cognate antigen has been identified for it. It has no much larger one-base neighbor in the sample; base qualities were not kept. A single read makes a weak case. The receptor library was made with PCR. At the Johns Hopkins FTIC core, DNA from the cultured CD4+ T cells underwent TCR sequencing with the Oncomine TCR Beta short-read assay. The QIAamp micro DNA kit was used to extract genomic DNA from the cultured CD4+ T cells. The Oncomine TCR Beta libraries from cultured CD4+ T cells were pooled using unique dual indexes and then sequenced on an Illumina iSeq 100. The original pipeline was this. Non-productive sequences were removed, and CDR3s not starting with C, not ending with F or W, or shorter than 7 amino acids were discarded. The MANAFEST web application was used to identify antigen-specific clonotypes by comparing peptide-stimulated wells against reference wells and other culture wells. An FDR below 0.05, an odds ratio above 5, and a productive frequency above 0.1% in at least two of three replicate wells were required for clones to be considered positive. A clonotype counted as cross-reactive if it showed significant expansion both in the SARS-CoV-2 spike wells and in at least one common cold coronavirus spike condition. Similarity between CDR3 sequences was evaluated in R version 3.6.1 using Levenshtein distances (stringdist) and unrooted phylogenetic trees (ape). The public reads were run again by TCRdb, first through fastp at Q25 and then through MiXCR, and only productive beta chains were kept. Each CDR3 protein gets just one entry, which takes the most common genes and DNA from the rows behind it. TCRdb's processing, not the authors', yielded these V and J calls. The sample table contains around 19,000 distinct CDR3 sequences; only one count was recorded for under 70% of them. Jointly, the top ten make up approximately 17% of the sample.

General conclusions and limits of the study: Only a relatively small number of convalescent patients were included in the study, and early timepoints following natural infection were not analyzed. An increase in the median number of SARS-CoV-2-reactive clonotypes from more than 20 after infection to 38 after vaccination was observed, but the change was not found to be significant. In convalescent patients, nearly all vaccine-specific clones (304 of 307) were found to be mono-reactive for SARS-CoV-2 spike rather than cross-reactive with common cold coronaviruses. In convalescent patients, a median 86.3% of post-vaccine SARS-CoV-2-reactive clones were detected only after vaccination, and vaccine-specific priming was suggested by this finding.

The receptor was isolated from a human donor who had recovered from COVID-19. Sequenced: CD4+ T cells from blood, cultured in vitro.

For the CDR3, the sequence is CASSLAMAAEAFF. The sequence in DNA is TGTGCCAGCAGCTTAGCTATGGCCGCTGAAGCTTTCTTT. The V and J segments used are TRBV7-6 and TRBJ1-1; confidence is insufficient to name the D gene. The germline V gene yields SGHVS for CDR1 and FNYEAQ for CDR2. The CDR3 spans 13 residues, from the cysteine through the phenylalanine. The sequence is cut down to CDR3 DNA, 39 bases in frame from base 1. V drops 0 bases and J drops 6 bases, leaving 8 bases in between. Extended through the reference TRBV7-6 and TRBJ1-1 proteins, this CDR3 yields the full variable domain: GAGVSQSPRYKVTKRGQDVALRCDPISGHVSLYWYRQALGQGPEFLTYFNYEAQQDKSGLPNDRFSAERPEGSISTLTIQRTEQRDSAMYRCASSLAMAAEAFFGQGTRLTVV.